This T cell receptor beta chain is from a study of T cell clonality in common variable immunodeficiency. Study results and caveats: Common variable immunodeficiency TCR beta sequences reportedly had fewer deletions and N-nucleotide insertions.

TCRdb keeps only in-frame clones here, not all; method: immunoSEQ multiplex PCR. Recorded here are 30,000 to 40,000 clones, none singletons. CDR3 length: 13 residues. Trimming took 5 bases from V and 5 from J, leaving 10 bases between them. The germline CDR1 and CDR2 sequences are GTSNPN and SVGIG (reference sequence). A few counts support this clone. The antigen is unknown. The read terminates 3 residues before the CDR3 end, so the remaining end is supplied by the germline J gene. The chain has TRBV30 and TRBJ1-6; D is uncertain. The sequencing sample was made of peripheral blood mononuclear cells. This clonotype was sampled from a human donor with common variable immunodeficiency. The CDR3 here is CAWQIPNNSPLHF. The DNA read from the CDR3 is TGTGCCTGGCAGATACCCAATAATTCACCC.